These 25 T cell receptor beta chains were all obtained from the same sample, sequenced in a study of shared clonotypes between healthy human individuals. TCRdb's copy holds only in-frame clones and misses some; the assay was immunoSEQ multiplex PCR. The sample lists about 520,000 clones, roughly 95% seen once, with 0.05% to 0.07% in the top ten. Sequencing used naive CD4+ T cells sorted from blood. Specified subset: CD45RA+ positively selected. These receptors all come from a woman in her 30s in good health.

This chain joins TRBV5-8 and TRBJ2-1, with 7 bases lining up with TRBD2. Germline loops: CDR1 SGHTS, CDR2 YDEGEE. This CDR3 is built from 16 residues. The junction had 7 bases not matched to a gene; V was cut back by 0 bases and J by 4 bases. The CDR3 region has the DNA TGTGCCAGCAGCTTGGCCCTAACTAGCGATTACAATGAGCAGTTCTTC. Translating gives CASSLALTSDYNEQFF.

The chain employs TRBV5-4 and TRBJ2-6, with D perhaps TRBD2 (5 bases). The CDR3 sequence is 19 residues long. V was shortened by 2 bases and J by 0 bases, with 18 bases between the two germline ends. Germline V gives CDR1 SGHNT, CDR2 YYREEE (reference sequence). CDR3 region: CASSFGLGSEISGANVLTF. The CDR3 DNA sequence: TGTGCCAGCAGCTTTGGGTTAGGGAGTGAAATCTCTGGGGCCAACGTCCTGACTTTC.

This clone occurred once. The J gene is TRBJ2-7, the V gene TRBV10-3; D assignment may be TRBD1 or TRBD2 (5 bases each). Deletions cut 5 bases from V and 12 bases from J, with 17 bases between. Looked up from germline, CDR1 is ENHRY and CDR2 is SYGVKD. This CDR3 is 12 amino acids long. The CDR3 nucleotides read TGTGCCATCAGTAAGGGACGATCGTTTGTGTACTTC. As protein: CAISKGRSFVYF.

CDR3 DNA: TGCGCCAGCAGCCAAGTTCTAGCGGGAGAGTACGAGCAGTACTTC. This encodes CASSQVLAGEYEQYF. The chain is built from TRBV4-1 and TRBJ2-7, with 10 positions matching TRBD2. This CDR3 is built from 15 residues. Germline CDR1 reads MGHRA; CDR2 reads YSYEKL. J was trimmed by 4 bases and V by 1 base; bases with no gene match: 4.

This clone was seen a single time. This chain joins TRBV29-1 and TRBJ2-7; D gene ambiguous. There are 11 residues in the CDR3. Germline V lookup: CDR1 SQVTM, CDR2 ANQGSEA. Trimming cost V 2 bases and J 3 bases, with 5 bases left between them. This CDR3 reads CSVERHYEQYF. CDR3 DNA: TGCAGCGTTGAAAGGCACTACGAGCAGTACTTC.

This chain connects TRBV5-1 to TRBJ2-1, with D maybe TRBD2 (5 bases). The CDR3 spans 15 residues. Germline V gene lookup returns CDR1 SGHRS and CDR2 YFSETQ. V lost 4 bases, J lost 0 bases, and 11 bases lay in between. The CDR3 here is CASSPAAGSYNEQFF. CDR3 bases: TGCGCCAGCAGCCCCGCGGCGGGCTCCTACAATGAGCAGTTCTTC.

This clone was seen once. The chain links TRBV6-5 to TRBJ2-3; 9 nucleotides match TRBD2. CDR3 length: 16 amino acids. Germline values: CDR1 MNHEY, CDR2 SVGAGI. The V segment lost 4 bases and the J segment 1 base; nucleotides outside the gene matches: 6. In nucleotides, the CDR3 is TGTGCCAGCAGTTCCTTTAGCGGGAGCCGCACAGATACGCAGTATTTT. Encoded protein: CASSSFSGSRTDTQYF.

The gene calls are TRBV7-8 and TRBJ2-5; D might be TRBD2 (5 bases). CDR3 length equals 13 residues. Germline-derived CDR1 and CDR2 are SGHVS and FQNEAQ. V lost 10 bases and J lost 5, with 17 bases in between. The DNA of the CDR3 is TGTGCCACCACGATAGGAGGTGGGGAGACCCAGTACTTC. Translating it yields CATTIGGGETQYF.

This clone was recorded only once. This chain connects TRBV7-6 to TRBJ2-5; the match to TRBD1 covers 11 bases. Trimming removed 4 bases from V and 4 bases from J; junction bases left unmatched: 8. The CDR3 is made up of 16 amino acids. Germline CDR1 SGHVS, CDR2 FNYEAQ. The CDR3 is CASSSRTGGSGETQYF. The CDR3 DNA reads TGTGCCAGCAGCTCTAGGACAGGGGGCTCTGGAGAGACCCAGTACTTC. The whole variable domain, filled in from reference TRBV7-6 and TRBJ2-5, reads GAGVSQSPRYKVTKRGQDVALRCDPISGHVSLYWYRQALGQGPEFLTYFNYEAQQDKSGLPNDRFSAERPEGSISTLTIQRTEQRDSAMYRCASSSRTGGSGETQYFGPGTRLLVL.

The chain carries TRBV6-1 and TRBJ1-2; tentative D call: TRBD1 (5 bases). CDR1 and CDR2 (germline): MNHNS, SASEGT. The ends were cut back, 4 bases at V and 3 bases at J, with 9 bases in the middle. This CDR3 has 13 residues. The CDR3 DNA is TGTGCCAGCAGTGGAACAGGAGACTATGGCTACACCTTC. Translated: CASSGTGDYGYTF.

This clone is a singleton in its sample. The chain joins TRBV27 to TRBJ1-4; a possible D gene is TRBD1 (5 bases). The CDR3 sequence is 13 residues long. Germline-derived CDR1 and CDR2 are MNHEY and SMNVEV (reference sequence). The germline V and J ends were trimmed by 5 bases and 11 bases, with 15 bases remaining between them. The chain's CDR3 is CASSLDSREKLFF. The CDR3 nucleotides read TGTGCCAGCAGTCTCGACAGTAGAGAGAAACTGTTTTTT.

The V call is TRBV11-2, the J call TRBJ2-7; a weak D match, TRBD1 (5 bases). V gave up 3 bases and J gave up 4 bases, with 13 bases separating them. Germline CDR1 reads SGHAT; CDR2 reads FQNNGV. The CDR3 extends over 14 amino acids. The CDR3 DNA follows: TGTGCCAGCAGCTTCTATGGGGCGCGGTACGAGCAGTACTTC. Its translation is CASSFYGARYEQYF.

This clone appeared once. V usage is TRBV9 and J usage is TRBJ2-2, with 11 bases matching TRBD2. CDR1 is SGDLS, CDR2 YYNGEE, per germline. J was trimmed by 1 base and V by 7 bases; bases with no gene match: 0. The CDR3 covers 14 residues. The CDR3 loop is CASGTSGNTGELFF. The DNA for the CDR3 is TGTGCCAGCGGGACTAGCGGGAACACCGGGGAGCTGTTTTTT.

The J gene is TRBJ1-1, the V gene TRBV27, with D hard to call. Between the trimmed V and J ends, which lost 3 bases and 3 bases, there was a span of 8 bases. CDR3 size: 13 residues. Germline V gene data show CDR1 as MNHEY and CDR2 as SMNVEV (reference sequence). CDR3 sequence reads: CASSLKDDTEAFF. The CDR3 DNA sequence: TGTGCCAGCAGTTTGAAGGATGACACTGAAGCTTTCTTT.

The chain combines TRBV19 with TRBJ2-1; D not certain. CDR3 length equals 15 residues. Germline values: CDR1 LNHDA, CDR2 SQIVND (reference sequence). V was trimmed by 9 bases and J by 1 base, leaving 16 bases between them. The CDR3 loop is CASRKSVPSYNEQFF. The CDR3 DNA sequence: TGTGCCAGCCGGAAAAGTGTCCCGTCCTACAATGAGCAGTTCTTC.

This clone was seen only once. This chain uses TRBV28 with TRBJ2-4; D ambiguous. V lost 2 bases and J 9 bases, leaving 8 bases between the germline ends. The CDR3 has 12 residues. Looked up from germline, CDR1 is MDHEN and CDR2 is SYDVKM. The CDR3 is CASSLATGIQYF. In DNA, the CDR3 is TGTGCCAGCAGTTTAGCCACGGGCATTCAGTACTTC.

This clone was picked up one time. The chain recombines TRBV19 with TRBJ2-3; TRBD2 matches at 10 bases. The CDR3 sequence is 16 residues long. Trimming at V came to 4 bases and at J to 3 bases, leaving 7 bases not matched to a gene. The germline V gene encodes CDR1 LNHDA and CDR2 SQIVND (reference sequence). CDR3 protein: CASSTLAGELTDTQYF. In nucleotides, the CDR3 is TGTGCCAGTAGTACCCTAGCGGGAGAATTGACAGATACGCAGTATTTT.

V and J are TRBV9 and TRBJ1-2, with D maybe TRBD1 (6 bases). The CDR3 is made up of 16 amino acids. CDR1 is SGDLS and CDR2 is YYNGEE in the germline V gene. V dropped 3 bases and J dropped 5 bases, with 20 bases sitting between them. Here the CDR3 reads CASSAKHRDYGYGYTF. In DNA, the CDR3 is TGTGCCAGCAGCGCAAAACACAGGGATTATGGTTATGGCTACACCTTC.

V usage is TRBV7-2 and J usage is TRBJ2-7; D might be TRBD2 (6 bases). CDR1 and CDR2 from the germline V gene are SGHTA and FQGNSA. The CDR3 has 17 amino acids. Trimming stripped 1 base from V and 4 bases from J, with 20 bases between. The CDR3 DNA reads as TGTGCCAGCAGCTTAGGGGGCCGGGCGGGACCCCAATACGAGCAGTACTTC. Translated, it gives CASSLGGRAGPQYEQYF.

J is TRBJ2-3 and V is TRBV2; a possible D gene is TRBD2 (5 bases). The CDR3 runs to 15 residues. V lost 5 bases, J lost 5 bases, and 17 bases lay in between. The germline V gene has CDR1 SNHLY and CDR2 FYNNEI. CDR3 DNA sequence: TGTGCCAGCAGTCCAGACTGGGCCGGGGAAGATACGCAGTATTTT. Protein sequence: CASSPDWAGEDTQYF.

The CDR3 reads CASSPASGRSYEQYF. CDR3 in DNA: TGTGCCAGCAGTCCGGCTAGCGGGAGGTCATACGAGCAGTACTTC. V usage is TRBV7-3 and J usage is TRBJ2-7, with 11 bases that match TRBD2. Trimming at V came to 6 bases and at J to 4 bases, leaving 8 bases not matched to a gene. CDR1 and CDR2 (germline): SGHTA, FQGTGA. The CDR3 covers 15 residues.

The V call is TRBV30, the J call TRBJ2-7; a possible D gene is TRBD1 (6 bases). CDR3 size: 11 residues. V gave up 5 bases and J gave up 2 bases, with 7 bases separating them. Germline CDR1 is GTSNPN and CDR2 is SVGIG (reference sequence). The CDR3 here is CAWDRTYEQYF. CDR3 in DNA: TGTGCCTGGGACAGGACCTACGAGCAGTACTTC.

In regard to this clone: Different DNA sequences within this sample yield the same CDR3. The CDR3 sequence is CASSPGTSGPYEQYF. CDR3 coding DNA: TGTGCCAGCTCACCGGGGACTAGCGGTCCCTACGAGCAGTACTTC. V usage is TRBV18 and J usage is TRBJ2-7; TRBD2 matches at 11 bases. CDR3 size: 15 residues. Germline assignment: CDR1 KGHSH and CDR2 LQKENI. The V segment lost 3 bases and the J segment 2 bases; nucleotides outside the gene matches: 3.

CDR3 bases: TGTGCCAGCAGTTTCCCCACAGGAATCACGGAGACCCAGTACTTC. This sequence encodes CASSFPTGITETQYF. V and J are TRBV28 and TRBJ2-5; D is possibly TRBD1 (5 bases). The germline CDR1 and CDR2 sequences are MDHEN and SYDVKM. This CDR3 region has 15 residues. Trimming left V 3 bases short and J 5 bases short, with 16 bases between. Full variable domain (rest looked up from reference TRBV28 and TRBJ2-5): DVKVTQSSRYLVKRTGEKVFLECVQDMDHENMFWYRQDPGLGLRLIYFSYDVKMKEKGDIPEGYSVSREKKERFSLILESASTNQTSMYLCASSFPTGITETQYFGPGTRLLVL.

CDR3 bases: TGTGCCAGCAGTTTAAAGGGTTACACCATATATTTT. Translating it yields CASSLKGYTIYF. The chain links TRBV28 to TRBJ1-3, with D hard to call. This CDR3 has 12 residues. CDR1 and CDR2 (germline): MDHEN, SYDVKM. Trimming took 2 bases from V and 8 from J, leaving 7 bases between them.